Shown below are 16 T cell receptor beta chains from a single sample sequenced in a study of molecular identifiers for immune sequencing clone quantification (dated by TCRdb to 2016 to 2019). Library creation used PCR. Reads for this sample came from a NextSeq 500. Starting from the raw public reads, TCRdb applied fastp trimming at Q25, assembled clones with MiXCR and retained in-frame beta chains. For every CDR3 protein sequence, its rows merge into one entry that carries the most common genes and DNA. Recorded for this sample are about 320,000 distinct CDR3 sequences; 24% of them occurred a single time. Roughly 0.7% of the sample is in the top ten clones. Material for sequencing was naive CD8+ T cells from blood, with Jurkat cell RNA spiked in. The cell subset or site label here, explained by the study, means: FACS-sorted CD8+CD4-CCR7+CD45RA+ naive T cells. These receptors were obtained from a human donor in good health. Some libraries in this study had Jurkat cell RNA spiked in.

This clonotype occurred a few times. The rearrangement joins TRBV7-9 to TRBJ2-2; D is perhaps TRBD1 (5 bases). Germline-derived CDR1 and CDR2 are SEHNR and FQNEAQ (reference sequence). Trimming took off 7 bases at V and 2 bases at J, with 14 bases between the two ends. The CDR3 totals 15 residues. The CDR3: CASNNQGSNTGELFF. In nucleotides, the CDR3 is TGTGCCAGCAACAACCAGGGATCTAACACCGGGGAGCTGTTTTTT.

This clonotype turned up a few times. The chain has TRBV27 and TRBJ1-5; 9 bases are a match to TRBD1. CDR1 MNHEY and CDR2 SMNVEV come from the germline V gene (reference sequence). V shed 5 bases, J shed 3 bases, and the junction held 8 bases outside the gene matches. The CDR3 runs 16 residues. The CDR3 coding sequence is TGTGCCAGCAGTCCATCCGGGACAGGGTACAATCAGCCCCAGCATTTT. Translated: CASSPSGTGYNQPQHF.

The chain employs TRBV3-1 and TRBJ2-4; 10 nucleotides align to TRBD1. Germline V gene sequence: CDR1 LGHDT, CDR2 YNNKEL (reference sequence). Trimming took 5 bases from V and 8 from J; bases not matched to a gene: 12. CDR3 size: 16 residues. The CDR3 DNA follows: TGTGCCAGCAGCAAAGGGGATTGGGACAGGGGTGACATTCAGTACTTC. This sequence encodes CASSKGDWDRGDIQYF.

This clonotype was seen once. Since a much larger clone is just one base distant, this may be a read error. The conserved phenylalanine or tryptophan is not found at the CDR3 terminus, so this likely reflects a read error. CDR3 nucleotides: TGTGCCAGCAGCCGTGGGACGGGAGGGTACGAGCAGTACCTC. Protein product: CASSRGTGGYEQYL. The rearrangement links TRBV7-8 to TRBJ2-7, with 8 bases aligning to TRBD2. The length of the CDR3 is 14 residues. The trim removed 5 bases at V and 4 bases at J, leaving 7 bases unmatched. Per germline, CDR1 SGHVS and CDR2 FQNEAQ.

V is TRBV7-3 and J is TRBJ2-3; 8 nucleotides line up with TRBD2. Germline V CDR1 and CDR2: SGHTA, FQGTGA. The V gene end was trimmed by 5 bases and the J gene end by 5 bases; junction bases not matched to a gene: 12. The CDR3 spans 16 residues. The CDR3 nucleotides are TGTGCCAGCAGCCCTCACTTGGGCGGGAGGATAGATACGCAGTATTTT. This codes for CASSPHLGGRIDTQYF.

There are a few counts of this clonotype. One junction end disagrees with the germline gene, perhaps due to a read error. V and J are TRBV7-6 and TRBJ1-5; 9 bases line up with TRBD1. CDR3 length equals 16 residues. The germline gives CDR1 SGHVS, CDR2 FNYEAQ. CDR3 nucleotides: TGTGCCGGCAGCCCGGCGACAGGGGGTGGCAATCAGCCCCAGCATTTT. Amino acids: CAGSPATGGGNQPQHF.

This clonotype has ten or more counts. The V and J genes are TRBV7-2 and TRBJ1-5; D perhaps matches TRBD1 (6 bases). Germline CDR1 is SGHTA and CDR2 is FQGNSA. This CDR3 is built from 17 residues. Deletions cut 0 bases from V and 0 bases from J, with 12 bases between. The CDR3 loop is CASSLATQGYSNQPQHF. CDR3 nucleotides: TGTGCCAGCAGCTTAGCCACACAGGGTTATAGCAATCAGCCCCAGCATTTT.

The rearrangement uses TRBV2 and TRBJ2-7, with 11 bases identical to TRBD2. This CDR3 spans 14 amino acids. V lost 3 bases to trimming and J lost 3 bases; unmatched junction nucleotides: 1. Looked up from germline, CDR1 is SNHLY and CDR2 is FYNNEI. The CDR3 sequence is CASSDTSGGYEQYF. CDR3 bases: TGTGCCAGCAGTGATACTAGCGGGGGCTACGAGCAGTACTTC.

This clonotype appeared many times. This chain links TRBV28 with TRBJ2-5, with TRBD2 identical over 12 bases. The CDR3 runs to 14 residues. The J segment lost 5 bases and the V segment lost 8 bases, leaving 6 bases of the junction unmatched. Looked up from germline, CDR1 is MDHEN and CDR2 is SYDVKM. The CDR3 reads CASGGLAGFETQYF. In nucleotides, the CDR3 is TGTGCCAGCGGAGGACTAGCGGGATTTGAGACCCAGTACTTC. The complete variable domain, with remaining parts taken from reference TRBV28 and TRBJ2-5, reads DVKVTQSSRYLVKRTGEKVFLECVQDMDHENMFWYRQDPGLGLRLIYFSYDVKMKEKGDIPEGYSVSREKKERFSLILESASTNQTSMYLCASGGLAGFETQYFGPGTRLLVL.

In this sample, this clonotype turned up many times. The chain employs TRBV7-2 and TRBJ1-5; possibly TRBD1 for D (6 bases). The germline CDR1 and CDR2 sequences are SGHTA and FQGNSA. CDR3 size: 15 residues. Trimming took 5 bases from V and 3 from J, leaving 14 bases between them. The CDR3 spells CASSKDQGINQPQHF. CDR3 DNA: TGTGCCAGCAGCAAAGATCAGGGGATCAATCAGCCCCAGCATTTT.

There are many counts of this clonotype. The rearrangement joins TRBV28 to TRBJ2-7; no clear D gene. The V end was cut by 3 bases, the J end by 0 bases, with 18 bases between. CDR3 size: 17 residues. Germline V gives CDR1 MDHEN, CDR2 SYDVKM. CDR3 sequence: CASSLALLGHSSYEQYF. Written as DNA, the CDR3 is TGTGCCAGCAGTTTGGCCCTCCTTGGGCATAGCTCCTACGAGCAGTACTTC.

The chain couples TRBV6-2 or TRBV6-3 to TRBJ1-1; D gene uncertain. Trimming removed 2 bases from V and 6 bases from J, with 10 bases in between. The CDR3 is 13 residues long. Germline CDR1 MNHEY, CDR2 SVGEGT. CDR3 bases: TGTGCCAGCAGTTACCTTGGGGTACCTGAAGCTTTCTTT. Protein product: CASSYLGVPEAFF.

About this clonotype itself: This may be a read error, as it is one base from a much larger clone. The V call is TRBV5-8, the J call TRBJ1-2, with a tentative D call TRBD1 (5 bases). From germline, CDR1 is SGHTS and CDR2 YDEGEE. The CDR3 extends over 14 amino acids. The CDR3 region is CASTWAGRLYGYAF. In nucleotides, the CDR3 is TGTGCCAGCACGTGGGCAGGGAGACTCTATGGCTACGCCTTC. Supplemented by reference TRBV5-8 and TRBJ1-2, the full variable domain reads EAGVTQSPTHLIKTRGQQATLRCSPISGHTSVYWYQQALGLGLQFLLWYDEGEERNRGNFPPRFSGRQFPNYSSELNVNALELEDSALYLCASTWAGRLYGYAFGSGTRLTVV.

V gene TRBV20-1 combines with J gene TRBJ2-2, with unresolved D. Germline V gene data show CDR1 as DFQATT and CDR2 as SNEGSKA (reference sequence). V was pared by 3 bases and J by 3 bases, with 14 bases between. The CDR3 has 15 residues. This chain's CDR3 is CSARAADIDTGELFF. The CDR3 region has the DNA TGCAGTGCTAGGGCCGCCGATATAGACACCGGGGAGCTGTTTTTT.

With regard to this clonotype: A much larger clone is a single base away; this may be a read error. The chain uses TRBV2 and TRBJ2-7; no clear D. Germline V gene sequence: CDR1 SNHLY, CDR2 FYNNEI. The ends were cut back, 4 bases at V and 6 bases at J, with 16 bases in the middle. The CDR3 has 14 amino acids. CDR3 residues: CASSGSQRRREQYF. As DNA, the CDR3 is TGTGCCAGCAGTGGTTCCCAACGGAGACGCGAGCAGTACTTC.

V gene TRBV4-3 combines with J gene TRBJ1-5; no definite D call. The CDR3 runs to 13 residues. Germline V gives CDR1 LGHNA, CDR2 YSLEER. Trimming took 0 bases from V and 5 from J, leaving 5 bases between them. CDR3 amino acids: CASSQEFDQPQHF. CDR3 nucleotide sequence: TGCGCCAGCAGCCAAGAGTTCGATCAGCCCCAGCATTTT.